A single sample gave rise to the 24 T cell receptor beta chains below, sequenced in a study of cytomegalovirus exposure and HLA in healthy donors. The PCR made use of 60 Vbeta and 13 Jbeta primers. Generated by immunoSEQ multiplex PCR, the TCRdb table keeps only in-frame clones and is missing some. The sample totals 55,000 to 70,000 clones. The specimen was PBMCs. The receptors derive from a female donor in good health and CMV-seropositive.

A note on this clone: Other DNA sequences in the sample encode the same CDR3. V gene TRBV29-1 combines with J gene TRBJ1-3, with a tentative D call TRBD1 (5 bases). The V end was cut by 6 bases, the J end by 0 bases, with 24 bases between. The CDR3 consists of 18 residues. Per the germline V gene, CDR1 is SQVTM and CDR2 is ANQGSEA. The CDR3 spells CSVANADSPSISGNTIYF. In nucleotides, the CDR3 is TGCAGCGTCGCCAATGCAGACAGCCCTTCCATCTCTGGAAACACCATATATTTT. The full variable domain, rest sourced from reference TRBV29-1 and TRBJ1-3, is SAVISQKPSRDICQRGTSLTIQCQVDSQVTMMFWYRQQPGQSLTLIATANQGSEATYESGFVIDKFPISRPNLTFSTLTVSNMSPEDSSIYLCSVANADSPSISGNTIYFGEGSWLTVV.

The J gene is TRBJ1-6, the V gene TRBV6-1, with 10 bases aligning to TRBD1. The V segment lost 0 bases and the J segment 7 bases; nucleotides outside the gene matches: 0. Looked up from germline, CDR1 is MNHNS and CDR2 is SASEGT. This CDR3 has 15 amino acids. The DNA for the CDR3 is TGTGCCAGCAGTGAAGCGACAGGGGGCAATTCACCCCTCCACTTT. Protein: CASSEATGGNSPLHF.

The chain employs TRBV5-8 and TRBJ2-7; D gene ambiguous. V lost 6 bases and J lost 2, with 6 bases in between. Per the germline V gene, CDR1 is SGHTS and CDR2 is YDEGEE. The CDR3 has 11 residues. In DNA form, the CDR3 reads TGTGCCAGCACCTTTACCTACGAGCAGTACTTC. As protein: CASTFTYEQYF.

The J gene is TRBJ1-1, the V gene TRBV2; D gene ambiguous. This CDR3 spans 14 amino acids. Per germline, CDR1 SNHLY and CDR2 FYNNEI. V shed 1 base and J shed 0 bases, with 6 bases lying between them. The CDR3 region is CASSEGELNTEAFF. The CDR3 DNA reads as TGTGCCAGCAGTGAAGGCGAACTGAACACTGAAGCTTTCTTT.

The chain uses TRBV6-4 and TRBJ2-1, with no clear D. The CDR3 is made up of 15 amino acids. V was cut by 4 bases and J by 1 base, with 11 bases left in between. Germline CDR1 MRHNA, CDR2 SNTAGT. CDR3 nucleotide sequence: TGTGCCAGCAGTGCCCAGACTGGGTCCTACAATGAGCAGTTCTTC. Encoded protein: CASSAQTGSYNEQFF.

The J gene is TRBJ2-3, the V gene TRBV15; D gene unclear. The germline V gene has CDR1 LNHNV and CDR2 YYDKDF (reference sequence). The CDR3 has 13 amino acids. V lost 9 bases and J 0 bases, leaving 10 bases between the germline ends. For the CDR3, the DNA is TGTGCCACAAAGAAAACTAGCACAGATACGCAGTATTTT. As protein: CATKKTSTDTQYF.

J is TRBJ1-1 and V is TRBV19; 9 bases are shared with TRBD1. Germline V lookup: CDR1 LNHDA, CDR2 SQIVND (reference sequence). CDR3 length: 17 amino acids. V shed 3 bases, J shed 5 bases, and the junction held 13 bases outside the gene matches. CDR3 region: CASSIWGMGQGLTEAFF. The CDR3 DNA reads as TGTGCCAGTAGTATTTGGGGGATGGGACAGGGCTTAACTGAAGCTTTCTTT.

The rearrangement joins TRBV5-1 to TRBJ2-7; 8 nucleotides match TRBD2. CDR3 length equals 17 residues. The germline CDR1 and CDR2 sequences are SGHRS and YFSETQ. After removal of 0 bases from V and 0 bases from J, the junction contained 8 bases not matched to a gene. The CDR3 region has the DNA TGCGCCAGCAGCTTGGTAGCGGGGACGAGAAGCTCCTACGAGCAGTACTTC. Its protein is CASSLVAGTRSSYEQYF.

The V gene is TRBV28, the J gene TRBJ2-7; D perhaps matches TRBD1 (6 bases). Looked up from germline, CDR1 is MDHEN and CDR2 is SYDVKM. The CDR3 loop spans 12 amino acids. Deletions cut 4 bases from V and 9 bases from J, with 13 bases between. The CDR3 nucleotides read TGTGCCAGCAGTTCGTACAGGGTGGGGCAGTACTTC. It translates to CASSSYRVGQYF.

The chain joins TRBV11-2 to TRBJ1-1, with 10 nucleotides matching TRBD1. The CDR3 extends over 16 amino acids. With V trimmed by 1 base and J by 5 bases, 7 bases remained unmatched. Germline CDR1 is SGHAT and CDR2 is FQNNGV. The chain's CDR3 is CASSLVTGGLGTEAFF. The CDR3 nucleotides read TGTGCCAGCAGCTTAGTGACAGGGGGCTTGGGTACTGAAGCTTTCTTT.

The chain recombines TRBV11-2 with TRBJ2-2; no clear D gene. The CDR3 length is 16 residues. Trimming cost V 10 bases and J 0 bases, with 18 bases left between them. From germline, CDR1 is SGHAT and CDR2 FQNNGV. CDR3 in DNA: TGTGCCACAAAACCCGGCAGCGCTACGAACACCGGGGAGCTGTTTTTT. Its translation: CATKPGSATNTGELFF.

The chain links TRBV19 to TRBJ2-3; 9 nucleotides align to TRBD2. The CDR3 runs to 14 residues. With V trimmed by 9 bases and J by 0 bases, 4 bases remained unmatched. Per germline, CDR1 LNHDA and CDR2 SQIVND (reference sequence). The CDR3 DNA sequence: TGTGCCAGCACCACTAGCGGGAGCACAGATACGCAGTATTTT. Amino acid sequence: CASTTSGSTDTQYF. The complete variable domain, with remaining parts taken from reference TRBV19 and TRBJ2-3, reads DGGITQSPKYLFRKEGQNVTLSCEQNLNHDAMYWYRQDPGQGLRLIYYSQIVNDFQKGDIAEGYSVSREKKESFPLTVTSAQKNPTAFYLCASTTSGSTDTQYFGPGTRLTVL.

The rearrangement joins TRBV7-2 to TRBJ1-1; D not certain. The germline V gene encodes CDR1 SGHTA and CDR2 FQGNSA. The CDR3 has 11 residues. V lost 4 bases, J lost 9 bases, and 9 bases lay in between. The CDR3 protein is CASSSGGKAFF. In DNA, the CDR3 is TGTGCCAGCAGCTCCGGTGGTAAAGCTTTCTTT.

The V and J genes are TRBV7-6 and TRBJ2-1; D is undetermined. Germline V gene sequence: CDR1 SGHVS, CDR2 FNYEAQ. This CDR3 is 15 amino acids long. V was trimmed by 5 bases and J by 9 bases, leaving 20 bases between them. In nucleotides, the CDR3 is TGTGCCAGCAGCCCGCATCTAGTCTTCGATGTTGAGCAGTTCTTC. As protein: CASSPHLVFDVEQFF.

The V call is TRBV9, the J call TRBJ2-5; 8 bases fit TRBD2. Germline CDR1 SGDLS, CDR2 YYNGEE. This CDR3 region has 16 residues. The V segment lost 0 bases and the J segment 2 bases; nucleotides outside the gene matches: 6. The CDR3 protein is CASSVALTSGQETQYF. As DNA, the CDR3 is TGTGCCAGCAGCGTAGCTCTAACTAGCGGACAAGAGACCCAGTACTTC.

The V gene is TRBV15, the J gene TRBJ1-3; D gene uncertain. Trimming took 0 bases from V and 0 from J, leaving 9 bases between them. This CDR3 is built from 16 residues. Germline loops: CDR1 LNHNV, CDR2 YYDKDF (reference sequence). CDR3 sequence (DNA): TGTGCCACCAGCAGAGATGTCACAAGCTCTGGAAACACCATATATTTT. It yields the protein CATSRDVTSSGNTIYF. The full variable domain, with the rest looked up from reference TRBV15 and TRBJ1-3, is DAMVIQNPRYQVTQFGKPVTLSCSQTLNHNVMYWYQQKSSQAPKLLFHYYDKDFNNEADTPDNFQSRRPNTSFCFLDIRSPGLGDTAMYLCATSRDVTSSGNTIYFGEGSWLTVV.

Notes on this clone: Compared with germline, one end of the junction differs, possibly owing to a read error. The chain joins TRBV30 to TRBJ1-3; 7 bases map to TRBD1. The CDR3 runs 15 residues. In germline, CDR1 is GTSNPN, CDR2 SVGIG (reference sequence). CDR3 loop: CAGSAGQTSGNTIYF. The DNA for the CDR3 is TGTGCCGGGAGCGCGGGACAGACCTCTGGAAACACCATATATTTT.

This chain links TRBV11-2 with TRBJ1-3, with D possibly being TRBD1 (6 bases). CDR1 is SGHAT and CDR2 is FQNNGV in the germline V gene. Trimming stripped 4 bases from V and 4 bases from J, with 14 bases between. There are 15 residues in the CDR3. The CDR3 region is CASSSIQGRGNTIYF. CDR3 DNA: TGTGCCAGCAGCTCGATTCAGGGGAGAGGAAACACCATATATTTT. The entire variable domain, with the rest obtained from reference TRBV11-2 and TRBJ1-3, is as follows: EAGVAQSPRYKIIEKRQSVAFWCNPISGHATLYWYQQILGQGPKLLIQFQNNGVVDDSQLPKDRFSAERLKGVDSTLKIQPAKLEDSAVYLCASSSIQGRGNTIYFGEGSWLTVV.

The V call is TRBV18, the J call TRBJ1-5, with 8 bases identical to TRBD1. This CDR3 spans 14 amino acids. The V gene's germline CDR1 is KGHSH and CDR2 LQKENI. Germline trimming cut 5 bases from V and 10 bases from J; bases unmatched to any gene: 10. The CDR3 is CASSRDRLVGPQHF. The CDR3 DNA reads as TGTGCCAGCTCAAGGGACAGGCTTGTAGGTCCCCAGCATTTT.

This chain joins TRBV18 and TRBJ2-7; TRBD1 matches at 10 bases. CDR1 and CDR2 from the germline V gene are KGHSH and LQKENI. V was pared by 4 bases and J by 4 bases, with 1 base of the junction left unmatched. This CDR3 region has 13 residues. CDR3 sequence reads: CASSRQGAYEQYF. Written as DNA, the CDR3 is TGTGCCAGCTCACGACAGGGGGCGTACGAGCAGTACTTC. Drawing the rest from reference TRBV18 and TRBJ2-7, the complete variable domain is NAGVMQNPRHLVRRRGQEARLRCSPMKGHSHVYWYRQLPEEGLKFMVYLQKENIIDESGMPKERFSAEFPKEGPSILRIQQVVRGDSAAYFCASSRQGAYEQYFGPGTRLTVT.

This chain uses TRBV5-1 with TRBJ2-7; TRBD1 matches 7 bases. The CDR3 consists of 15 residues. Trimming removed 3 bases from V and 1 base from J; junction bases left unmatched: 7. Germline CDR1 and CDR2: SGHRS and YFSETQ. The CDR3 region has the DNA TGCGCCAGCAGCTCCCAGGGACAGCCTTCCTACGAGCAGTACTTC. Its protein product is CASSSQGQPSYEQYF.

The genes are TRBV2 and TRBJ1-1; D is undetermined. The CDR3 totals 12 residues. The germline V and J ends were trimmed by 7 bases and 1 base, with 7 bases remaining between them. Germline V CDR1 and CDR2: SNHLY, FYNNEI. CDR3 loop: CASIRENTEAFF. CDR3 sequence (DNA): TGTGCCAGCATACGGGAGAACACTGAAGCTTTCTTT. Drawing the rest from reference TRBV2 and TRBJ1-1, the complete variable domain is EPEVTQTPSHQVTQMGQEVILRCVPISNHLYFYWYRQILGQKVEFLVSFYNNEISEKSEIFDDQFSVERPDGSNFTLKIRSTKLEDSAMYFCASIRENTEAFFGQGTRLTVV.

The chain joins TRBV7-3 to TRBJ2-1; 10 nucleotides agree with TRBD2. J lost 4 bases, V lost 2 bases, and 2 bases had no gene match. This CDR3 contains 15 residues. CDR1 and CDR2 from the germline V gene are SGHTA and FQGTGA. CDR3 nucleotides: TGTGCCAGCAGCTTACGGACTAGCGGTTACAATGAGCAGTTCTTC. Translation: CASSLRTSGYNEQFF.

This chain joins TRBV4-3 and TRBJ2-3; no firm D call. The CDR3 contains 17 residues. CDR1 is LGHNA and CDR2 is YSLEER in the germline V gene. V was cut by 0 bases and J by 0 bases, with 13 bases left in between. The CDR3 loop is CASSQDQAAPSTDTQYF. The CDR3 DNA reads as TGCGCCAGCAGCCAAGATCAGGCAGCTCCTAGCACAGATACGCAGTATTTT.